This T cell receptor (beta chain) emerged from a study of CD4 T cells in relation to SARS-CoV-2 and coronaviruses. Study-wide context: Negative control cultures got HIV-1 Nef peptides or no peptide. General observations from the study: Crossreactive clones expanded significantly less to SARS-CoV-2 than monoreactive clones.

CDR1 and CDR2 (germline): LNHDA, SQIVND (reference sequence). V dropped 3 bases and J dropped 8 bases, with 16 bases sitting between them. The CDR3 spans 14 residues. Before the COVID-19 pandemic, during about 2011-2019, CD4+ T cells were taken from unexposed donors. Isolation of CD4+ T cells took place after less than twelve days in culture. Testing used SARS-CoV-2 S/N and four cold-coronavirus spikes on unexposed-donor CD4+ T cells, cells permitting. To note about this clone: Its matching antigen is unknown.

The protocol was immunoSEQ multiplex PCR, while the TCRdb copy is restricted to in-frame clones and leaves out a portion. There are 15,000 to 20,000 clones in the sample; 80% to 85% occur only once, and approximately 12% lies in the top ten. The sample taken for sequencing was CD4+ T cells from PBMCs, cultured in vitro. This chain uses TRBV19 with TRBJ1-2; possibly TRBD1 for D (5 bases). The receptor's source is a human donor in good health. CDR3 amino acids: CASSIDKSSGGYTF. As DNA, the CDR3 is TGTGCCAGTAGTATCGACAAGTCCTCAGGGGGCTACACCTTC.